This T cell receptor beta chain is from a study of regulatory T cells in long-lasting Graves disease. Through Arm-PCR of CDR3 regions and iRepertoire HTBI primers, TCR beta libraries were built. From the multiplex PCR reads, TCRdb called clonotypes with MiXCR, one entry per CDR3 protein. The sample has 350,000 to 450,000 distinct CDR3 sequences; approximately 15% are singletons. The germline CDR1 and CDR2 sequences are DFQATT and SNEGSKA (reference sequence). The CDR3 has 13 residues. V dropped 1 base and J dropped 2 bases, with 8 bases sitting between them. This clonotype occurred many times. Time point defined: newly diagnosed GD, antithyroid drugs for less than 3 months. Generation of the TCR library employed RNA extracted from PBMCs. The same sample was also used in a study of T cells in Graves' hyperthyroidism and ophthalmopathy.

Here the sequenced sample was peripheral blood mononuclear cells (PBMCs), taken at new diagnosis, from a patient treated with antithyroid drugs. This receptor was taken from a woman aged 25 to 45 with Graves disease. The V and J genes are TRBV20-1 and TRBJ1-2; D remains ambiguous. The CDR3 loop reads CSARGNINYGYTF. DNA for the CDR3: TGCAGTGCTAGAGGGAACATAAACTATGGCTACACCTTC.